The sequence of this T cell receptor beta chain was determined in a study of T-cell memory formation after mild COVID-19. Study outcomes and limitations: There were some responding clones in pre-infection memory, which suggested that cross-reactive memory had joined.

Comments on this clonotype: Antigen: not known.

Using its own MiXCR run on the 5' RACE reads, TCRdb lists one record per CDR3 protein. The sample lists about 350,000 distinct CDR3 sequences, approximately 15% occurring once. CDR3 length: 15 amino acids. Trimming shortened V by 3 bases and J by 4 bases, and 14 bases separated the two germline ends. Germline CDR1 and CDR2: SGDLS and YYNGEE. The receptor's source is a man between 18 and 35 years old who had mild COVID-19 (a few samples of this study predate the infection). Cell type and time point are not known. V is TRBV9 and J is TRBJ1-3, with a weak D call TRBD1 (6 bases). Sequencing was carried out using PBMCs or a T cell subset sorted from them (not recorded which). The CDR3, as DNA: TGTGCCAGCAGCGCTCGAGGGGGTTACGGAAACACCATATATTTT. Encoded protein: CASSARGGYGNTIYF.